The 22 T cell receptor beta chains presented below share a single source sample, sequenced in a study of CXCR3-negative and CXCR3-positive naive CD8 T cells. The study, taken as a whole, reports: CXCR3-negative naive cells had less hydrophobic TRB CDR3s than did CXCR3-positive naive cells.

UMI-labeled 5' RACE TRB cDNA libraries were prepared from the cells. TCRdb reprocessed the 5' RACE reads, keeping one entry per CDR3 protein, no DNA. Recorded here are about 110,000 distinct CDR3 sequences; the top ten clones represent more than 0.35%. These receptors are not linked to any known antigen. Sequences were obtained from naive CXCR3+ CD8+ T cells from blood. Documented subset: CD45RO-CCR7+CD27+CD95- naive CD8+ T cells expressing CXCR3 (TNR3+). These receptors all come from a human donor in good health. Some clones in this sample may be carry-over from other donors' samples.

This rearrangement joins TRBV7-9 to TRBJ2-5; the D gene TCRdb calls, TRBD1, cannot be checked with no DNA. The CDR3 sequence is 15 residues long. Germline V lookup: CDR1 SEHNR, CDR2 FQNEAQ (reference sequence). The CDR3 reads CASSSLKGGGETQYF.

The rearrangement links TRBV3-1 to TRBJ1-5. CDR3 size: 14 residues. Germline-derived CDR1 and CDR2 are LGHDT and YNNKEL (reference sequence). CDR3 residues: CASSQGSSNQPQHF.

V and J are TRBV7-2 and TRBJ2-5; TCRdb reports TRBD2, a call that lacks DNA to check it against. Germline V gene lookup returns CDR1 SGHTA and CDR2 FQGNSA. CDR3 length: 19 residues. The CDR3 sequence is CASSYFEAGTPEGQETQYF.

This chain connects TRBV7-9 to TRBJ2-1; TCRdb proposes TRBD1, but this gene call is untestable without DNA. CDR3 length: 14 residues. CDR1 and CDR2 from the germline V gene are SEHNR and FQNEAQ (reference sequence). The CDR3 is CASTDRGFDNEQFF.

The V and J genes are TRBV27 and TRBJ2-1. Germline V gene data show CDR1 as MNHEY and CDR2 as SMNVEV (reference sequence). The CDR3 has 13 amino acids. CDR3 residues: CASKDDLYNEQFF.

The gene calls are TRBV29-1 and TRBJ1-1; TCRdb's D gene call, TRBD1, goes unchecked for lack of DNA. The V gene's germline CDR1 is SQVTM and CDR2 ANQGSEA. The CDR3 has 15 residues. The CDR3 region is CSVEDQWQGGTEAFF.

CDR3 amino acids: CSARDTHEQYF. V is TRBV20-1 and J is TRBJ2-7. The CDR3 is 11 residues long. Per germline, CDR1 DFQATT and CDR2 SNEGSKA (reference sequence).

This sequence joins TRBV7-6 and TRBJ2-3; TCRdb's D gene call, TRBD1, goes unchecked for lack of DNA. The CDR3 contains 15 residues. Germline lookup yields CDR1 SGHVS and CDR2 FNYEAQ. The CDR3 is CASSWTGIATDTQYF.

V and J are TRBV6-2 or TRBV6-3 and TRBJ2-2. This CDR3 is 17 amino acids long. The germline V gene has CDR1 MNHEY and CDR2 SVGEGT. The CDR3 is CASSSQSAAIFTGELFF.

The rearrangement uses TRBV28 and TRBJ2-1; TCRdb gives TRBD2 as the D gene, but with no DNA this cannot be confirmed. From germline, CDR1 is MDHEN and CDR2 SYDVKM. The CDR3 is 16 amino acids. Here the CDR3 reads CASSYSSEGSYNEQFF.

V is TRBV12-3 or TRBV12-4 and J is TRBJ2-1. The CDR3 consists of 11 residues. The CDR3 sequence: CASLNYNEQFF.

This chain connects TRBV20-1 to TRBJ2-1; TCRdb's assignment of TRBD2 cannot be checked, as there is no DNA. Germline assignment: CDR1 DFQATT and CDR2 SNEGSKA (reference sequence). The CDR3 is 17 residues long. CDR3 amino acids: CSAPREDSGGAGNEQFF.

The chain carries TRBV12-3 or TRBV12-4 and TRBJ2-2; checking the TCRdb D call of TRBD1 is not possible without DNA. The CDR3 covers 14 residues. CDR3: CASSFTGGTGELFF.

The gene calls are TRBV4-1 and TRBJ1-1; absent DNA, TCRdb's TRBD1 call cannot be checked. Looked up from germline, CDR1 is MGHRA and CDR2 is YSYEKL. This CDR3 has 15 residues. The CDR3 loop reads CASSQDRGQGTEAFF.

This sequence joins TRBV12-2 and TRBJ2-1; TCRdb designates TRBD1, a call that cannot be tested without DNA. TRBV12-2 is designated a pseudogene. The CDR3 is made up of 18 amino acids. The CDR3 sequence is CPSRLAALTGAVYNEQFF.

The gene calls are TRBV6-2 or TRBV6-3 and TRBJ1-5. The V gene's germline CDR1 is MNHEY and CDR2 SVGEGT. The CDR3 sequence is 14 residues long. The chain's CDR3 is CASSYATPRGLQHF.

The V call is TRBV30, the J call TRBJ2-5; TCRdb's D call of TRBD1 is untestable without DNA. The CDR3 loop spans 13 amino acids. In germline, CDR1 is GTSNPN, CDR2 SVGIG (reference sequence). CDR3 residues: CAWRWGGEETQYF.

This rearrangement joins TRBV12-3 or TRBV12-4 to TRBJ2-7; checking the TCRdb D call of TRBD1 is not possible without DNA. The CDR3 extends over 12 amino acids. CDR3 loop: CASSQGLVEQYF.

The chain recombines TRBV14 with TRBJ2-2; checking the TCRdb D call of TRBD1 is not possible without DNA. This CDR3 has 15 amino acids. Per the germline V gene, CDR1 is SGHDN and CDR2 is FVKESK. The CDR3 loop reads CASSQFKTGSGELFF.

CDR3 in amino acids: CASTETAGGPYEQYF. The V call is TRBV6-2 or TRBV6-3, the J call TRBJ2-7; TCRdb picks TRBD2, but there is no DNA to check that call. Per the germline V gene, CDR1 is MNHEY and CDR2 is SVGEGT. This CDR3 is 15 amino acids long.

The chain uses TRBV4-3 and TRBJ2-5; TCRdb's assignment of TRBD2 cannot be checked, as there is no DNA. The CDR3 covers 15 residues. The V gene's germline CDR1 is LGHNA and CDR2 YSLEER. CDR3 region: CASSQLTSDQETQYF.

The chain carries TRBV20-1 and TRBJ1-2; TCRdb names TRBD1, which stays unverified in the absence of DNA. The germline gives CDR1 DFQATT, CDR2 SNEGSKA (reference sequence). The CDR3 runs 14 residues. The CDR3 region is CSASNGPPGYGYTF.